Each of the 5 T cell receptor beta chains below was sequenced from the same sample in a study of molecular identifiers for immune sequencing clone quantification. TCRdb reanalysed the PCR reads using MiXCR and keeps one entry per CDR3 protein. Of about 630,000 distinct CDR3 sequences listed, 25% are singletons. Sequencing input: naive CD8+ T cells from blood, with Jurkat cell RNA spiked in. The sample's subset: FACS-sorted CD8+CD4-CCR7+CD45RA+ naive T cells. These receptors were taken from a human donor in good health. Some libraries in this study had Jurkat cell RNA spiked in.

Worth noting for this clonotype: At one of its ends the junction is not consistent with the germline gene, which may arise from a read error. This rearrangement joins TRBV4-3 to TRBJ1-2; 7 bases agree with TRBD1. Germline CDR1 LGHNA, CDR2 YSLEER. The CDR3 contains 12 residues. As DNA, the CDR3 is TGCGCCAGCAGCCAAGGGGGGACAGAGAGAGTATTC. Translation: CASSQGGTERVF.

In its sample, this clonotype was seen a few times. J is TRBJ2-5 and V is TRBV19; weak D call: TRBD2 (5 bases). From germline, CDR1 is LNHDA and CDR2 SQIVND (reference sequence). Trimming took 7 bases from V and 5 from J, leaving 17 bases between them. CDR3 length: 14 residues. CDR3 in amino acids: CASTGWQSQETQYF. CDR3 DNA sequence: TGTGCCAGTACGGGGTGGCAGTCCCAGGAGACCCAGTACTTC.

The chain uses TRBV5-6 and TRBJ2-7, with 13 bases lining up with TRBD2. In germline, CDR1 is SGHDT, CDR2 YYEEEE. Trimming cost V 3 bases and J 6 bases; bases outside gene matches: 9. The CDR3 sequence is 16 residues long. Here the CDR3 reads CASSSGLAGVSLEQYF. CDR3 nucleotides: TGTGCCAGCAGCTCAGGACTAGCGGGAGTCTCACTCGAGCAGTACTTC. The full variable domain, rest sourced from reference TRBV5-6 and TRBJ2-7, is DAGVTQSPTHLIKTRGQQVTLRCSPKSGHDTVSWYQQALGQGPQFIFQYYEEEERQRGNFPDRFSGHQFPNYSSELNVNALLLGDSALYLCASSSGLAGVSLEQYFGPGTRLTVT.

The table lists this clonotype with many counts. The chain links TRBV20-1 to TRBJ2-7, with D perhaps TRBD2 (6 bases). Germline CDR1 DFQATT, CDR2 SNEGSKA (reference sequence). CDR3 length equals 14 residues. Trimming pared 0 bases from V and 1 base from J, leaving 10 bases between. This CDR3 is CSARDTGVSYEQYF. In nucleotides, the CDR3 is TGCAGTGCTAGAGATACGGGGGTATCCTACGAGCAGTACTTC.

This clonotype was detected a few times. The chain joins TRBV19 to TRBJ2-7; a weak D match, TRBD1 (5 bases). Trimming took off 6 bases at V and 4 bases at J, with 16 bases between the two ends. Germline CDR1 reads LNHDA; CDR2 reads SQIVND (reference sequence). The CDR3 sequence is 14 residues long. The CDR3 loop reads CASSFQETAYEQYF. CDR3 nucleotides: TGTGCCAGTAGCTTTCAGGAGACAGCTTACGAGCAGTACTTC.